A single TCR beta chain is shown here with its context. This clonotype was recorded a few times. It has no known antigen specificity. No clone much larger than this one lies a single base away; base qualities are absent. Instrument used: Illumina NovaSeq 6000. TCRalpha and TCRbeta cDNA libraries were constructed by 5'RACE with constant-segment primers, with sample barcodes and unique molecular identifiers being introduced. RNA was extracted from every sample with Trizol reagent. Libraries were amplified in two PCR steps, with a second sample barcode and Illumina TruSeq adapters added in the second step. Sequencing of the libraries was done on an Illumina NovaSeq, producing 2 x 150 bp paired-end reads. Processing in the source paper ran as follows. The reads were demultiplexed and collapsed into UMI-guided consensus sequences using migec v1.2.7. Using mixcr v2.1.11, the UMI consensuses were aligned to TRA and TRB V and J templates and assembled into clonotypes. Expanded or contracted clonotypes were those called significant by both edgeR and NoisET, with noise models trained on biological replicates. For edgeR calls, a false discovery rate-adjusted p below 0.01 and a log2 fold-change threshold of 1 were applied. PCA with hierarchical clustering of max-normalized trajectories of the 1000 most abundant clonotypes was used as exploratory dynamics analysis. Separately sequenced CD4+ and CD8+ repertoires were used to assign the CD4 or CD8 phenotype of responding clones. The public reads were reprocessed in TCRdb via fastp at Q25 and MiXCR, keeping in-frame beta chains. Each entry is one CDR3 protein sequence, shown with its most common DNA and genes. The V and J calls shown here were made by TCRdb, not taken from the authors' results. Recorded for this sample are about 250,000 distinct CDR3 sequences; less than 20% of them occurred a single time. The ten largest make up more than 2% of the sample.

Taken from cysteine to phenylalanine, the CDR3 has 15 residues. The read is trimmed to its CDR3 DNA, 45 bases read in frame from base 1. The germline V end is reduced by 2 bases and the J end by 3 bases; junction bases left unmatched: 7. CDR1 and CDR2, per the germline V gene, are KGHSH and LQKENI. Ficoll-Paque density gradient centrifugation was used to isolate PBMCs. The sample originates from a study of T-cell memory formation after mild COVID-19 (dated by TCRdb to the early 2020s). Regarding the complete study: Most TCR sequence clusters were specific to one of the two donors. T-cell clones expanding and contracting after mild COVID-19 in a couple of donors were tracked by longitudinal TCRalpha and TCRbeta repertoire sequencing. The cohort comprised two young, previously healthy adult volunteers, one female and one male. Study-wide findings and limitations: SARS-CoV-2 specificity was not confirmed for the second-wave clones peaking on day 37. Contracting CD4+ clones turned up mainly in the CM and EM memory subsets, whereas EMRA was where CD8+ clones were enriched. The detection of some responding clones in pre-infection memory suggests that pre-existing cross-reactive memory T cells joined the SARS-CoV-2 response. The study included only a couple of mild cases, and larger cohorts that include severe cases with pre-infection samples were judged to be necessary. From day 15 to 85, contracting clones showed balanced CD4/CD8 phenotypes, whereas a second wave of clones that expanded from day 15 to 37 leaned towards CD4+.

This receptor was taken from an adult woman who had mild COVID-19 (a few samples of this study predate the infection). The sample titles of this study are shuffled in the database, so cell type and time point are left out; the donor was told from shared clones. The rearranged segments are TRBV18 and TRBJ2-7; TRBD1 matches 7 bases in the middle. Sequencing was performed on PBMCs or a T cell subset sorted from them (not recorded which). The CDR3: CASSPTGTVNYEQYF. The DNA sequence is TGTGCCAGCTCACCAACCGGGACAGTCAACTACGAGCAGTACTTC. When the CDR3 is completed using the reference TRBV18 and TRBJ2-7 genes on either side, the full variable domain is NAGVMQNPRHLVRRRGQEARLRCSPMKGHSHVYWYRQLPEEGLKFMVYLQKENIIDESGMPKERFSAEFPKEGPSILRIQQVVRGDSAAYFCASSPTGTVNYEQYFGPGTRLTVT.